The source of this TCR beta chain is a study of T cell responses to AZD1222 COVID-19 vaccine. The assay was immunoSEQ multiplex PCR, and TCRdb's table has in-frame clones only and misses some. The sample lists approximately 98,000 clones; roughly 84% were seen once. Germline V CDR1 and CDR2: SGHVS, FQNEAQ. V shed 4 bases, J shed 0 bases, and the junction held 6 bases outside the gene matches. The CDR3 runs 16 residues. This chain connects TRBV7-8 to TRBJ1-3; 7 bases agree with TRBD1. The TCR sequence derives from an adult in good health. The source was peripheral blood, collected on day 0 of AZD1222 vaccination. In DNA form, the CDR3 reads TGTGCCAGCAGCTCGATGACAGGGAGCTCTGGAAACACCATATATTTT. It codes for CASSSMTGSSGNTIYF.